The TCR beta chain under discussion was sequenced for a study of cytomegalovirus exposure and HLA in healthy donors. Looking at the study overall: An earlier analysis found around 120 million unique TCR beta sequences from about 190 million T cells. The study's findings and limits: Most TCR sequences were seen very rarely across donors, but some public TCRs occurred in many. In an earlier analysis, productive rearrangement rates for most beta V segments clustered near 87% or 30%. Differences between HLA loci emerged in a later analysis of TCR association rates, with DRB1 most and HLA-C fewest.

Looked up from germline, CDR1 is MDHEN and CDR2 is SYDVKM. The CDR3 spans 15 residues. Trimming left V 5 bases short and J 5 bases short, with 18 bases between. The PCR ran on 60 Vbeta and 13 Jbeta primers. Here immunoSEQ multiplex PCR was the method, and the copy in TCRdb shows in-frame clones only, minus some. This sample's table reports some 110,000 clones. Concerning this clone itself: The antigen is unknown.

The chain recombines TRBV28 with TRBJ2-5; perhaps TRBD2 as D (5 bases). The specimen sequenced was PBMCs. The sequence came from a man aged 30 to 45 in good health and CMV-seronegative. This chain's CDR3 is CASSPGLPGGETQYF. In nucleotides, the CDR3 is TGTGCCAGCAGTCCAGGCCTCCCCGGCGGGGAGACCCAGTACTTC.